Listed below are T cell receptor beta chains from one sample, sequenced in a study of shared T cell receptors in the human thymus. Clones were sequenced by immunoSEQ multiplex PCR, and TCRdb holds only the in-frame ones, with some missing. The sample has hundreds of thousands of clones, 80% to 90% seen once; the top ten hold more than 0.009%. These sequences were also reported in another study, on human thymus T cells.

Sequencing used thymocytes. The receptor set was obtained from a boy less than two years old with a congenital heart defect. CDR3s include the opening cysteine and the closing phenylalanine or tryptophan. Clone sizes are given selectively: once, few, many, or a class where the clone is expanded.

clone_size	v_call	j_call	cdr3_aa
.	TRBV7-2	TRBJ2-5	CASSLVFRELETQYF
.	TRBV7-2	TRBJ2-1	CASSTDRGNEQFF
few	TRBV27	TRBJ1-4	CASSSNTGGGLFF
.	TRBV4-1	TRBJ2-3	CASSQMLRLAGSTDTQYF
.	TRBV11-2	TRBJ2-7	CASSFRDRGAYEQYF
.	TRBV5-1	TRBJ2-3	CASSLELARTDTQYF
.	TRBV27	TRBJ2-7	CASSSPGLPGPYEQYF
.	TRBV6-1	TRBJ1-5	CASHRRFNQPQHF
.	TRBV7-9	TRBJ1-1	CASSVRGNSTEAFF
.	TRBV12-5	TRBJ2-2	CASGLVARGRTGELFF
.	TRBV10-2	TRBJ1-2	CASRAIPKTGGYTF
few	TRBV27	TRBJ2-7	CASRGGTSANEQYF
once	TRBV5-1	TRBJ1-2	CASSLLRGSSGYTF
.	TRBV5-6	TRBJ1-1	CASSLGQGGTEAFF
.	TRBV28	TRBJ2-3	CASSPKPGQGCTDTQYF
.	TRBV10-3	TRBJ2-7	CAISESRNSGRINEQYF
.	TRBV7-6	TRBJ2-2	CASSLGAGELFF
.	TRBV7-6	TRBJ2-3	CASSLVASGGVTDTQYF
once	TRBV29-1	TRBJ2-1	CSVPGLEDYNEQFF
.	TRBV11-2	TRBJ2-5	CASSLPRGGGQETQYF
.	TRBV30	TRBJ1-6	CAWMDPGQGSIIPLHF
.	TRBV28	TRBJ1-2	CASSFPQGRRTPDGYTF
.	TRBV29-1	TRBJ2-7	CSVLGRAVGEQYF
.	TRBV4-1	TRBJ2-7	CASSQGSRDSLALGQYF
.	TRBV6-5	TRBJ2-7	CASRRRGGPPYEQYF
few	TRBV28	TRBJ2-7	CASSFSGTGAYEQYF
few	TRBV14	TRBJ1-1	CASSQGGAEGNTEAFF
.	TRBV21-1	TRBJ2-3	CASSKFPPRGQGGDTQYF
once	TRBV6-1	TRBJ2-7	CASQPGQGGHEQYF
few	TRBV28	TRBJ2-7	CASSSGQVDYEQYF
few	TRBV5-6	TRBJ1-3	CASSPGSISGNTIYF
.	TRBV10-2	TRBJ2-5	CASRMTGGIETQYF
once	TRBV4-1	TRBJ2-7	CASSQTEPGHHLEQYF
.	TRBV28	TRBJ1-1	CASSLGLRGRPSFNTEAFF
once	TRBV4-1	TRBJ2-7	CASSPGRSSYEQYF
.	TRBV5-6	TRBJ2-7	CASSLVRTSGSRSYEQYF
.	TRBV7-9	TRBJ1-4	CASSFPGQGREKLFF
few	TRBV9	TRBJ2-3	CASSVLALAEDTQYF
few	TRBV28	TRBJ2-5	CASSLLGRETQYF
.	TRBV14	TRBJ2-6	CASSPTTGPDGANVLTF
once	TRBV4-1	TRBJ1-1	CASTQGGHTGGLNTEAFF
few	TRBV4-3	TRBJ2-2	CASSQAKTGEVTGELFF
few	TRBV5-6	TRBJ1-2	CASSLVRNQGTKDGYTF
.	TRBV14	TRBJ2-1	CASSQQGSYNEQFF
.	TRBV14	TRBJ2-7	CASSQVPGPEAYEQYF
.	TRBV7-9	TRBJ1-2	CASSSGTGDWNYGYTF
few	TRBV4-1	TRBJ1-5	CASSPRPVTGNSNQPQHF
.	TRBV14	TRBJ2-4	CASSKSERLDRLAKNIQYF
.	TRBV28	TRBJ2-7	CASRPGALAGGTNEQYF
.	TRBV2	TRBJ2-1	CASSEIGLADHNEQFF
.	TRBV5-6	TRBJ1-2	CASSFSDRGYSYTF
.	TRBV10-2	TRBJ1-1	CASSEGGIKNTEAFF
.	TRBV21-1	TRBJ2-7	CASSKDGISGLAGLSYEQYF